This T cell receptor (beta chain) was recovered during a study of blood T cell repertoires in COVID-19. Study information: The samples span acute and convalescent COVID-19 from the United States, Italy and Spain. PBMCs, B-cell-depleted T cells, or T cells were the source of the cDNA or gDNA that made up the material.

Which cohort a participant joined came from the clinical history participants gave. Under the authors' procedure: Amplification of reference gene primers provided the estimated nucleated cell counts. The table came from immunoSEQ multiplex PCR; TCRdb's copy has only in-frame clones and leaves some out. The V and J calls and clone size come from that table; D and trimming were worked out from the DNA. The sample lists roughly 240,000 clones; 65% to 90% were seen once. This CDR3 comprises 15 residues. CDR1 is LNHDA and CDR2 is SQIVND in the germline V gene (reference sequence). V dropped 10 bases and J dropped 2; count of bases not matched to a gene: 11.

The chain links TRBV19 to TRBJ1-5; 7 nucleotides match TRBD1. This receptor was identified in a woman aged 50 to 65 with acute COVID-19. What was sequenced was PBMCs or T cells enriched from blood (not recorded which). The DNA of the CDR3 is TGTGCCACCCGAGACAGGGTCGGGGGCAATCAGCCCCAGCATTTT. Residues: CATRDRVGGNQPQHF. Combining the CDR3 with reference TRBV19 and TRBJ1-5 gives the whole variable domain DGGITQSPKYLFRKEGQNVTLSCEQNLNHDAMYWYRQDPGQGLRLIYYSQIVNDFQKGDIAEGYSVSREKKESFPLTVTSAQKNPTAFYLCATRDRVGGNQPQHFGDGTRLSIL.